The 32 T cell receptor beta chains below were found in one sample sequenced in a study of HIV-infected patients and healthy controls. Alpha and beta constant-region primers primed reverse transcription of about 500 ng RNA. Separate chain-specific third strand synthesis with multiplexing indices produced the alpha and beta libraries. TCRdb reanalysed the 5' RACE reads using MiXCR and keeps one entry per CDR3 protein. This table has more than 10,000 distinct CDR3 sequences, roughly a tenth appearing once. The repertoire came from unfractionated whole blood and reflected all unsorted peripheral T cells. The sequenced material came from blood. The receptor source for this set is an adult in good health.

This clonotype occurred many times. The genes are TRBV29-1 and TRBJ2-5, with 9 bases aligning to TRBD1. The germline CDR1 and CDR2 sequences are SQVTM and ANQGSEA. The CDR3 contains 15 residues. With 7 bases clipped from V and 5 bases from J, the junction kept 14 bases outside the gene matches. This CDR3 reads CSATMGTGQLETQYF. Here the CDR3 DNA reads TGCAGCGCAACAATGGGGACAGGGCAATTGGAGACCCAGTACTTC.

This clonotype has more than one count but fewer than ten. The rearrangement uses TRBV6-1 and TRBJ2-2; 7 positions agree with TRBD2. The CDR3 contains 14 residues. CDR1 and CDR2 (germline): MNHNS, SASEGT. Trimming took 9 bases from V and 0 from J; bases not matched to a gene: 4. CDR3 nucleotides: TGTGCCAGTGAGCGGGGTGCGAACACCGGGGAGCTGTTTTTT. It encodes CASERGANTGELFF.

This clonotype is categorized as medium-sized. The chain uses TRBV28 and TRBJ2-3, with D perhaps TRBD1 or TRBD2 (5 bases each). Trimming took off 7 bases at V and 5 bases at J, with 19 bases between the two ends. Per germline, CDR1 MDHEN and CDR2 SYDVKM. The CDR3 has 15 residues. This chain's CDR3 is CASTTRDPLGDTQYF. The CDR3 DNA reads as TGTGCCAGCACCACCCGGGACCCCCTCGGAGATACGCAGTATTTT.

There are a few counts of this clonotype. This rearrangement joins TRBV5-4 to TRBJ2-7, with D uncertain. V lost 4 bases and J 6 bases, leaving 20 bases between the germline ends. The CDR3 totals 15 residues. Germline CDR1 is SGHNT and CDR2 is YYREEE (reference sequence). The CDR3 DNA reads TGTGCCAGCAGCGGGCGGACGGAACGTAGCCCCGAGCAGTACTTC. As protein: CASSGRTERSPEQYF.

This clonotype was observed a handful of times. CDR3 sequence: CASSLGPGTAETQYF. The CDR3 coding sequence is TGTGCCAGCAGCTTAGGCCCAGGGACTGCGGAGACCCAGTACTTC. The V gene is TRBV13, the J gene TRBJ2-5, with D perhaps matching TRBD2 (6 bases). CDR1 and CDR2 from the germline V gene are PRHDT and FYEKMQ (reference sequence). The length of the CDR3 is 15 residues. Trimming cost V 0 bases and J 5 bases, with 13 bases left between them.

In nucleotides, the CDR3 is TGTGCCAGCAGCTTCCGGGGTTACGAGCAGTACTTC. Encoded protein: CASSFRGYEQYF. The V call is TRBV7-2, the J call TRBJ2-7; D possibly corresponds to TRBD2 (5 bases). The germline V gene encodes CDR1 SGHTA and CDR2 FQGNSA. The CDR3 consists of 12 residues. V was pared by 3 bases and J by 4 bases, with 7 bases between.

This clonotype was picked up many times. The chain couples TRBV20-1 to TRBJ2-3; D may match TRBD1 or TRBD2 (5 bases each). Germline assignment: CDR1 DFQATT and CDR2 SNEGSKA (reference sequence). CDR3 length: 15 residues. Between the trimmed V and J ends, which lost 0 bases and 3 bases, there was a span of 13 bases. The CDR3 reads CSARDSARATDTQYF. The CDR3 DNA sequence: TGCAGTGCTAGAGATAGCGCCAGGGCGACAGATACGCAGTATTTT.

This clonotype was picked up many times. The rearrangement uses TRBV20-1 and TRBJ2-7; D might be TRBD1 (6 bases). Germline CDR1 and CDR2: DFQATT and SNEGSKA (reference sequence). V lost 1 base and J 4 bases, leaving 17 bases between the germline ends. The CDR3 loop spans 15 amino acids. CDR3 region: CSARGQGFVMYEQYF. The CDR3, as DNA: TGCAGTGCTAGAGGGCAGGGGTTCGTGATGTACGAGCAGTACTTC.

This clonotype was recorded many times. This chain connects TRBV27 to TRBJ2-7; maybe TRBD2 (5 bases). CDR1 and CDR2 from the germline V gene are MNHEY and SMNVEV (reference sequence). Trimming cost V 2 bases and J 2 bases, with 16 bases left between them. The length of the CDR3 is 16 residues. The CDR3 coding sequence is TGTGCCAGCAGTTTAATCGGGGTCTTATCCCCCTACGAGCAGTACTTC. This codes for CASSLIGVLSPYEQYF.

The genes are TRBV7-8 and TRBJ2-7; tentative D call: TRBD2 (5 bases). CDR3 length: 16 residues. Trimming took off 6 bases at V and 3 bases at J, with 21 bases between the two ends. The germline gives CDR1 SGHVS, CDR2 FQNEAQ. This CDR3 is CASSSGPGRGNYEQYF. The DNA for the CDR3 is TGTGCCAGCAGTTCCGGCCCGGGTAGAGGGAACTACGAGCAGTACTTC.

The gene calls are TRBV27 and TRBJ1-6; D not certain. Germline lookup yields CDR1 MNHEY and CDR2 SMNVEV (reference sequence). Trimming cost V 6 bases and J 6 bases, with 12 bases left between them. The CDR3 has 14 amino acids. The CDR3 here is CASSRSVSNSPLHF. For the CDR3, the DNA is TGTGCCAGCAGCAGGAGCGTCAGTAATTCACCCCTCCACTTT.

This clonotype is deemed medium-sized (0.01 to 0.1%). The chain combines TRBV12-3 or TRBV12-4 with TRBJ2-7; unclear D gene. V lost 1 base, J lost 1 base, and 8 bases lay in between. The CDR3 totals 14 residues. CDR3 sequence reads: CASSLGADSYEQYF. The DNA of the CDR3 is TGTGCCAGCAGTTTAGGGGCGGATTCCTACGAGCAGTACTTC.

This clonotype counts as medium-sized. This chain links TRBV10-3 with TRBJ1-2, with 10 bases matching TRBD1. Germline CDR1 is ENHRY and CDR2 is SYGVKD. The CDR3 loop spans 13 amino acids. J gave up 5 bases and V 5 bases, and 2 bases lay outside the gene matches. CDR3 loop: CAISWDRGYGYTF. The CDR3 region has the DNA TGTGCCATCAGTTGGGACAGGGGATATGGCTACACCTTC.

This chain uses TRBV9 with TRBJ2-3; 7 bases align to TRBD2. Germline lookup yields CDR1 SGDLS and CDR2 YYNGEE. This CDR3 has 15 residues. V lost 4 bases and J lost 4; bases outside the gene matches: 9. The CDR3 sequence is CASSSSARGSDTQYF. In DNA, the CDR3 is TGTGCCAGCAGCTCCTCGGCGCGGGGGTCAGATACGCAGTATTTT.

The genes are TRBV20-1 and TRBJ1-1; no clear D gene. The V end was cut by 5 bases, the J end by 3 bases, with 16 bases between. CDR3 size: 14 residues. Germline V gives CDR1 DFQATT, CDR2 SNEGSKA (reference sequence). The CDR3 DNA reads TGCAGTGCTCCTCAGGACCTGGAAGACACTGAAGCTTTCTTT. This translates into CSAPQDLEDTEAFF.

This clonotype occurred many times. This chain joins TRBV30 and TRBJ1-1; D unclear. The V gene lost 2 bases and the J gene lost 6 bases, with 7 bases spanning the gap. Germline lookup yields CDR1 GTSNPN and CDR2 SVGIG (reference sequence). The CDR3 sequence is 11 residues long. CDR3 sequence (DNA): TGTGCCTGGAGTCCGGGCGCTGAAGCTTTCTTT. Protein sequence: CAWSPGAEAFF.

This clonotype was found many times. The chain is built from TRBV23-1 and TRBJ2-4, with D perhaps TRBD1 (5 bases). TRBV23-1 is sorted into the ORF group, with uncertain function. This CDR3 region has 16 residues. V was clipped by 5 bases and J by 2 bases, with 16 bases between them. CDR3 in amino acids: CASSDRQPWTKNIQYF. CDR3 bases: TGCGCCAGCAGTGACCGACAGCCTTGGACCAAAAACATTCAGTACTTC.

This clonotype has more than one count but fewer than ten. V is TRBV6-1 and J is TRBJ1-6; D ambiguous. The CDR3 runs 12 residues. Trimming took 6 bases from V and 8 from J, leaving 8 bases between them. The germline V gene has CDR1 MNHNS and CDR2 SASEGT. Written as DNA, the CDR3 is TGTGCCAGCAGGCCTTTTGATTCACCCCTCCACTTT. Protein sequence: CASRPFDSPLHF.

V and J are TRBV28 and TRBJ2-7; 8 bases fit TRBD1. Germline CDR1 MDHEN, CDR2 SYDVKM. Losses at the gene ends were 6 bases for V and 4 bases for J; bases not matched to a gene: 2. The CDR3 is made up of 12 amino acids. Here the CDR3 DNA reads TGTGCCAGCAGCGACAGGGGTTACGAGCAGTACTTC. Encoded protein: CASSDRGYEQYF.

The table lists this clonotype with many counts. CDR3 sequence reads: CASSRLGNLYNEQFF. The CDR3 DNA follows: TGTGCCAGCAGTCGATTGGGGAACCTCTACAATGAGCAGTTCTTC. This rearrangement joins TRBV11-2 to TRBJ2-1; D gene ambiguous. The V end was cut by 6 bases, the J end by 3 bases, with 15 bases between. This CDR3 has 15 residues. Per the germline V gene, CDR1 is SGHAT and CDR2 is FQNNGV.

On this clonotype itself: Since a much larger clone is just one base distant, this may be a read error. CDR3 amino acids: CASSLSRATLNEKLFF. CDR3 DNA sequence: TGTGCCAGCAGCTTAAGTCGCGCGACCCTTAATGAAAAACTGTTTTTT. The chain combines TRBV7-9 with TRBJ1-4; D is ambiguous. Germline CDR1 SEHNR, CDR2 FQNEAQ (reference sequence). The CDR3 loop spans 16 amino acids. The V end lost 2 bases, the J end lost 4 bases, and 14 bases lay between the germline ends.

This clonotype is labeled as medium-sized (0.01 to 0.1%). The CDR3 coding sequence is TGTGCCAGCAGCTTCGGGACTAGCTTGGGGGAGCAGTACTTC. As protein: CASSFGTSLGEQYF. This chain uses TRBV7-6 with TRBJ2-7; 9 nucleotides match TRBD2. J lost 7 bases, V lost 3 bases, and 7 bases had no gene match. Germline loops: CDR1 SGHVS, CDR2 FNYEAQ. This CDR3 spans 14 amino acids. Complete variable domain (other parts from reference TRBV7-6 and TRBJ2-7): GAGVSQSPRYKVTKRGQDVALRCDPISGHVSLYWYRQALGQGPEFLTYFNYEAQQDKSGLPNDRFSAERPEGSISTLTIQRTEQRDSAMYRCASSFGTSLGEQYFGPGTRLTVT.

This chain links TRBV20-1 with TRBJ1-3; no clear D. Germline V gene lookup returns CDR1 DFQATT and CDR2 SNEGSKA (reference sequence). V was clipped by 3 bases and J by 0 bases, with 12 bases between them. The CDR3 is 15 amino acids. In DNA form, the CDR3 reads TGCAGTGCTAGGAATCGGGTCAGCTCTGGAAACACCATATATTTT. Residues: CSARNRVSSGNTIYF.

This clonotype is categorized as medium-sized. CDR3 DNA: TGTGCCAGCAGTTCGTATAATAACTATGGCTACACCTTC. This gives the protein CASSSYNNYGYTF. The chain uses TRBV12-3 or TRBV12-4 and TRBJ1-2; D ambiguous. The CDR3 has 13 residues. Trimming took 4 bases from V and 1 from J, leaving 7 bases between them.

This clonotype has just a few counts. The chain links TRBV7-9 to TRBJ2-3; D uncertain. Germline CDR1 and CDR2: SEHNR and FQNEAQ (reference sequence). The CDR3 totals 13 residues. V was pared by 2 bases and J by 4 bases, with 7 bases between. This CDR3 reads CASSLLGPDTQYF. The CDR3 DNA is TGTGCCAGCAGCTTACTGGGCCCAGATACGCAGTATTTT.

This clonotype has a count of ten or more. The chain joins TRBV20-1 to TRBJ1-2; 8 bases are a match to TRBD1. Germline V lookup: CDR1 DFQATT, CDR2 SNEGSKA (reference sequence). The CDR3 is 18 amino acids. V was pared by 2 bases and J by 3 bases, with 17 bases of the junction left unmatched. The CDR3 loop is CSARTTGASRTNYYGYTF. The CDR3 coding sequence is TGCAGTGCTAGAACGACAGGGGCTTCGCGAACGAACTACTATGGCTACACCTTC.

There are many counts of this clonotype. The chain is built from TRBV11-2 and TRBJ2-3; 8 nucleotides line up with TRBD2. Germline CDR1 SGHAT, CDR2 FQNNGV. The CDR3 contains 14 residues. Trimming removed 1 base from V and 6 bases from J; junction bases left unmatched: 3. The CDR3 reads CASSLVRLADTQYF. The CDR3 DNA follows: TGTGCCAGCAGCTTAGTAAGACTAGCGGATACGCAGTATTTT.

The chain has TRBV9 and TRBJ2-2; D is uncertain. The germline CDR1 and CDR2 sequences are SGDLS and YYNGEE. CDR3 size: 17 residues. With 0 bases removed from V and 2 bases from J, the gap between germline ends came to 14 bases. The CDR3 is CASSVEDRHLNTGELFF. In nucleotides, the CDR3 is TGTGCCAGCAGCGTAGAGGATCGGCACCTTAACACCGGGGAGCTGTTTTTT.

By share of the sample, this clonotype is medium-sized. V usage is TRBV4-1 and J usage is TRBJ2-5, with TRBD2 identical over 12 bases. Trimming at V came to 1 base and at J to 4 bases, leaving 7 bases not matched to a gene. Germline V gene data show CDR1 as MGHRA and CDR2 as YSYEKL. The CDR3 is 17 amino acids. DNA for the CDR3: TGCGCCAGCAGCCAAGGACTAGCGGGAGTTGGTGGAGAGACCCAGTACTTC. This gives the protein CASSQGLAGVGGETQYF.

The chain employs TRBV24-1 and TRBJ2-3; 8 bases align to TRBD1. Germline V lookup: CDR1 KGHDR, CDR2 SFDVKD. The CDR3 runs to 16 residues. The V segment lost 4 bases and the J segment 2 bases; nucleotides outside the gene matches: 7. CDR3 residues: CATSEDRGGYTDTQYF. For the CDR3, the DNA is TGTGCCACCAGTGAAGACAGGGGCGGATACACAGATACGCAGTATTTT.

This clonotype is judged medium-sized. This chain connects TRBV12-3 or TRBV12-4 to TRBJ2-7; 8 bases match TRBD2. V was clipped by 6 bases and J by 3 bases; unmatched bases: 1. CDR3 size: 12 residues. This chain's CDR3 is CASRGLDYEQYF. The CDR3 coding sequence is TGTGCCAGCAGGGGACTAGACTACGAGCAGTACTTC.

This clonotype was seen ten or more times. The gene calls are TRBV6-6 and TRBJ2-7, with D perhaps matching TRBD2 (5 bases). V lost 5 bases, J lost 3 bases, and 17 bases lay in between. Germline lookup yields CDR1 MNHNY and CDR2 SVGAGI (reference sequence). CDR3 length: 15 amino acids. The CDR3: CASSPTSGIHYEQYF. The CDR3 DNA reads TGTGCCAGCAGTCCAACCAGCGGTATTCACTACGAGCAGTACTTC.